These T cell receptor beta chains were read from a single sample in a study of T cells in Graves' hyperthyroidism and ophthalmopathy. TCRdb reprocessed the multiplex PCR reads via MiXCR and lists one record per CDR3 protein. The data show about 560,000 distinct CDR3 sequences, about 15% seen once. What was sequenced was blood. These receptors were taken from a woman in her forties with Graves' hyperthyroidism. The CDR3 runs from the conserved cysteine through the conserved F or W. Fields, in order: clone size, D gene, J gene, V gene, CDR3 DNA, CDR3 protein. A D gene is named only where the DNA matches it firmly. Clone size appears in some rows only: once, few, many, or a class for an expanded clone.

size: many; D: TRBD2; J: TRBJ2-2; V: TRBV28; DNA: TGTGCCAGCGTTACTAGCGGGAGGACTCTCACCGGGGAGCTGTTTTTT; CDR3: CASVTSGRTLTGELFF
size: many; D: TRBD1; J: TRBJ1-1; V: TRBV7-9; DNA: TGTGCCAGCAGCGCTATACAGGGGGGGAACACTGAAGCTTTCTTT; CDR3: CASSAIQGGNTEAFF
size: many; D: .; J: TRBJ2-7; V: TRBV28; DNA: TGTGCCAGCAGTCCCCACCCTGATCCCTACGAGCAGTACTTC; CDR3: CASSPHPDPYEQYF
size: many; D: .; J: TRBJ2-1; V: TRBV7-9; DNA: TGTGCCAGCAGCTCAGGAGAGACCTCGTACAATGAGCAGTTCTTC; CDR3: CASSSGETSYNEQFF
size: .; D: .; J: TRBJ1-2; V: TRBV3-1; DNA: TGTGCCAGCAGTCCCGGGACATTTTCGTCTAACTATGGCTACACCTTC; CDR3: CASSPGTFSSNYGYTF
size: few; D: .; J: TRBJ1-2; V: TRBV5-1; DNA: TGCGCCAGCAGCTTGGCCAGGACAGAAGATGGCTACACCTTC; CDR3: CASSLARTEDGYTF
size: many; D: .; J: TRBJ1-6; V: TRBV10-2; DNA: TGCGCCAGCAGCAGGGTTGATTCACCCCTCCACTTT; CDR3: CASSRVDSPLHF
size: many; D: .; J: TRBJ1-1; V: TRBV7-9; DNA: TGTGCCAGCAGCTTAGGTCTGGGGGCGCGTGACACTGAAGCTTTCTTT; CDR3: CASSLGLGARDTEAFF
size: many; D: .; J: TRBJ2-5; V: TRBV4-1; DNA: TGCGCCAGCAGCCAAGCTGACAGGAGGTATCCCCTAGAGACCCAGTACTTC; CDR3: CASSQADRRYPLETQYF
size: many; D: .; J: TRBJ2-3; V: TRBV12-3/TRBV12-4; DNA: TGTGCCAGCAGCCATTCTACAACGCAGTATTTT; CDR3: CASSHSTTQYF
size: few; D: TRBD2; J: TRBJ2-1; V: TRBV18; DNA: TGTGCCAGCTCATTGAGAACAAGGGCCGGGACTAGCGGACACAATGAGCAGTTCTTC; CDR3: CASSLRTRAGTSGHNEQFF
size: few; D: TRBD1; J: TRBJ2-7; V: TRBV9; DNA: TGTGCCAGCAGCACGGGGACAGGGGGCCTGGACGAGCAGTACTTC; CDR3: CASSTGTGGLDEQYF
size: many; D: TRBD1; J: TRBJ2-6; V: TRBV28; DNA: TGTGCCAGCAGTTTATGGATACACGTTGACGGGACAGGGAATTTAGGGGCCAACGTCCTGACTTTC; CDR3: CASSLWIHVDGTGNLGANVLTF
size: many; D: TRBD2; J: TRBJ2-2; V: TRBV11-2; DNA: TGTGCCAGCAGCCCCTTGACCGGGACTAGTCCCGGGGAGCTGTTTTTT; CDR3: CASSPLTGTSPGELFF
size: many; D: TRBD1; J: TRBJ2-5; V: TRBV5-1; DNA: TGCGCCAGCAGCCTCCTCGGGACAGGGGGAGAGACCCAGTACTTC; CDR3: CASSLLGTGGETQYF
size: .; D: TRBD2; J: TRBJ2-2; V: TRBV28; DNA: TGTGCCAGCCGCGGGAGTCACACCGGGGAGCTGTTTTTT; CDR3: CASRGSHTGELFF
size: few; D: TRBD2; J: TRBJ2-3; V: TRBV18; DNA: TGTGCCAGCTCACCCGGACTAGCGGCAAAATACACAGATACGCAGTATTTT; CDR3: CASSPGLAAKYTDTQYF
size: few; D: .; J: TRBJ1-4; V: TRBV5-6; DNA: TGTGCCAGCAGCCTTTACAGGGCGATGAGGGAAAAACTGTTTTTT; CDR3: CASSLYRAMREKLFF